The 23 T cell receptor beta chains reported below all come from one sample, sequenced in a study of regulatory T cells in long-lasting Graves disease. Indicated time point: newly diagnosed GD, antithyroid drugs for less than 3 months. Researchers made the TCR library from RNA that was extracted from PBMCs. Libraries of TCR beta came from iRepertoire HTBI primers plus Arm-PCR of CDR3 regions. In TCRdb, the multiplex PCR reads were re-called with MiXCR into one record per CDR3 protein. The table lists hundreds of thousands of distinct CDR3 sequences, approximately 16% of them singletons. This sample also belongs to another study, concerning T cells in Graves' hyperthyroidism and ophthalmopathy.

The input for sequencing was peripheral blood mononuclear cells (PBMCs), taken at new diagnosis, from a patient treated with antithyroid drugs. Source of these receptors: a man aged 40-55 years with Graves disease.

This clonotype was seen only a few times. V is TRBV6-1 and J is TRBJ1-5, with D possibly TRBD1 on 6 matching bases. Germline CDR1 reads MNHNS; CDR2 reads SASEGT. Deletions cut 6 bases from V and 3 bases from J, with 18 bases between. This CDR3 is 16 amino acids long. The chain's CDR3 is CASSQTLQGFNQPQHF. The CDR3 bases are TGTGCCAGCAGCCAGACCCTCCAGGGGTTCAATCAGCCCCAGCATTTT.

In this sample, this clonotype turned up a few times. J is TRBJ1-5 and V is TRBV19; D perhaps matches TRBD1 (6 bases). The CDR3 is made up of 16 amino acids. V lost 5 bases and J 5 bases, leaving 19 bases between the germline ends. CDR1 is LNHDA and CDR2 is SQIVND in the germline V gene (reference sequence). The CDR3: CASSGGHGARDQPQHF. In nucleotides, the CDR3 is TGTGCCAGTAGTGGGGGCCACGGGGCCAGGGATCAGCCCCAGCATTTT.

This clonotype was recorded a few times. The V call is TRBV7-2, the J call TRBJ2-2, with TRBD2 identical over 12 bases. Germline V gene data show CDR1 as SGHTA and CDR2 as FQGNSA. J gave up 4 bases and V 5 bases, and 14 bases lay outside the gene matches. This CDR3 spans 19 amino acids. The CDR3 DNA reads TGTGCCAGCAGCCCCAGATGGCTAGCGGGGGGGCTGGGCACCGGGGAGCTGTTTTTT. Translated, it gives CASSPRWLAGGLGTGELFF.

This clonotype has just a few counts. This chain uses TRBV20-1 with TRBJ2-7; 8 nucleotides match TRBD1. The CDR3 is 13 amino acids. Germline-derived CDR1 and CDR2 are DFQATT and SNEGSKA (reference sequence). J was trimmed by 8 bases and V by 3 bases; bases with no gene match: 9. The CDR3 DNA follows: TGCAGTGCTAGCCTTCCAGGGGGCGGAAAGCAGTACTTC. The encoded protein is CSASLPGGGKQYF.

Concerning this clonotype: Only one base separates this from a far larger clonotype, so it likely reflects a read error. The chain is built from TRBV11-2 and TRBJ1-1, with D possibly being TRBD1 (5 bases). The length of the CDR3 is 14 residues. Germline lookup yields CDR1 SGHAT and CDR2 FQNNGV. Trimming cost V 3 bases and J 4 bases, with 12 bases left between them. The CDR3 DNA follows: TGTGCCAGCAGCTTCCTTTCAGGGACCACTGAAGCTTTCTTT. As protein: CASSFLSGTTEAFF.

The V gene is TRBV20-1, the J gene TRBJ2-1; 8 bases agree with TRBD1. Germline V lookup: CDR1 DFQATT, CDR2 SNEGSKA (reference sequence). The CDR3 is 14 residues long. Trimming removed 3 bases from V and 2 bases from J; junction bases left unmatched: 3. The CDR3 loop reads CSARVGQAYNEQFF. Written as DNA, the CDR3 is TGCAGTGCTAGGGTGGGACAGGCCTACAATGAGCAGTTCTTC.

The chain recombines TRBV5-1 with TRBJ2-7; 8 bases agree with TRBD2. The CDR3 consists of 14 residues. Germline loops: CDR1 SGHRS, CDR2 YFSETQ. Trimming at V came to 0 bases and at J to 7 bases, leaving 6 bases not matched to a gene. CDR3 amino acids: CASSLGPGGDEQYF. The CDR3 region has the DNA TGCGCCAGCAGCTTGGGCCCGGGGGGGGATGAGCAGTACTTC. The full variable domain, completed using reference TRBV5-1 and TRBJ2-7, is KAGVTQTPRYLIKTRGQQVTLSCSPISGHRSVSWYQQTPGQGLQFLFEYFSETQRNKGNFPGRFSGRQFSNSRSEMNVSTLELGDSALYLCASSLGPGGDEQYFGPGTRLTVT.

This clonotype was seen repeatedly, ten times or more. The chain combines TRBV2 with TRBJ1-1; D possibly corresponds to TRBD1 (6 bases). V gave up 7 bases and J gave up 3 bases, with 18 bases separating them. This CDR3 has 15 residues. The germline CDR1 and CDR2 sequences are SNHLY and FYNNEI. CDR3 in DNA: TGTGCCAGCACTCTACAGGGAAGTGGGTACACTGAAGCTTTCTTT. Translated, it gives CASTLQGSGYTEAFF.

This rearrangement joins TRBV15 to TRBJ1-2; 7 bases agree with TRBD1. CDR3 size: 14 residues. With V trimmed by 3 bases and J by 8 bases, 9 bases remained unmatched. CDR1 and CDR2 (germline): LNHNV, YYDKDF (reference sequence). The CDR3 nucleotides are TGTGCCACCAGCAGTGAGGAGACAGGGCGCGGCTACACCTTC. This gives the protein CATSSEETGRGYTF.

This clonotype was observed a few times. A much larger clone differs by one base, so this may be a read error. This rearrangement joins TRBV20-1 to TRBJ2-1; 12 positions agree with TRBD2. The CDR3 is 15 residues long. The germline V gene has CDR1 DFQATT and CDR2 SNEGSKA (reference sequence). For the CDR3, the DNA is TGCAGTGCTAGAGATTGGACTAGCGGGGCCAATGGGCAGTTCTTC. It is translated as CSARDWTSGANGQFF.

This clonotype was counted ten times or more. V and J are TRBV20-1 and TRBJ1-5; 8 bases agree with TRBD1. Trimming removed 0 bases from V and 5 bases from J; junction bases left unmatched: 9. The V gene's germline CDR1 is DFQATT and CDR2 SNEGSKA (reference sequence). The CDR3 consists of 16 residues. The CDR3, as DNA: TGCAGTGCTAGAGATCGAACAGGGGGTTTTCATCAGCCCCAGCATTTT. Amino acids: CSARDRTGGFHQPQHF.

This clonotype has at least ten counts. V is TRBV10-3 and J is TRBJ2-3, with a weak D call TRBD2 (7 bases). The length of the CDR3 is 14 residues. Germline CDR1 ENHRY, CDR2 SYGVKD. V was shortened by 7 bases and J by 0 bases, with 11 bases between the two germline ends. CDR3 nucleotide sequence: TGTGCCATCAAGGCGGGGGCTAGCACAGATACGCAGTATTTT. It yields the protein CAIKAGASTDTQYF.

Remarks on this clonotype: This may stem from a read error, because a much larger clone lies one nucleotide away. The rearrangement uses TRBV28 and TRBJ2-6, with D uncertain. The CDR3 is 13 residues long. The germline V and J ends were trimmed by 2 bases and 3 bases, with 2 bases remaining between them. Germline CDR1 MDHEN, CDR2 SYDVKM. CDR3 DNA: TGTGCCAGCAGTTTAGATGGGGCCAACGTCCTGACTTTC. The encoded protein is CASSLDGANVLTF.

This clonotype was observed at least ten times. This chain connects TRBV11-3 to TRBJ2-1; TRBD2 aligns across 11 bases. Germline V gene data show CDR1 as SGHNT and CDR2 as YENEEA. After removal of 3 bases from V and 5 bases from J, the junction contained 3 bases not matched to a gene. This CDR3 contains 15 residues. The CDR3 here is CASSFSGGADNEQFF. The CDR3 DNA sequence: TGTGCCAGCAGCTTTAGCGGGGGGGCGGACAATGAGCAGTTCTTC. The whole variable domain, remainder taken from reference TRBV11-3 and TRBJ2-1, is EAGVVQSPRYKIIEKKQPVAFWCNPISGHNTLYWYLQNLGQGPELLIRYENEEAVDDSQLPKDRFSAERLKGVDSTLKIQPAELGDSAVYLCASSFSGGADNEQFFGPGTRLTVL.

This sequence joins TRBV6-2 or TRBV6-3 and TRBJ1-5; perhaps TRBD1 as D (6 bases). The CDR3 totals 16 residues. Germline V gene data show CDR1 as MNHEY and CDR2 as SVGEGT. Trimming cost V 0 bases and J 1 base, with 10 bases left between them. CDR3 sequence: CASSYSWRGSNQPQHF. Here the CDR3 DNA reads TGTGCCAGCAGTTACTCGTGGAGGGGGAGCAATCAGCCCCAGCATTTT.

The table lists this clonotype with many counts. The chain links TRBV7-6 to TRBJ1-1; D is uncertain. V was trimmed by 2 bases and J by 2 bases, leaving 15 bases between them. Germline V gene sequence: CDR1 SGHVS, CDR2 FNYEAQ. This CDR3 has 16 amino acids. For the CDR3, the DNA is TGTGCCAGCAGCTTAAGATTTCCCGGTGATAACACTGAAGCTTTCTTT. This encodes CASSLRFPGDNTEAFF.

This clonotype was counted at least ten times. The chain carries TRBV27 and TRBJ2-7; 7 bases align to TRBD1. The CDR3 contains 14 residues. Germline V lookup: CDR1 MNHEY, CDR2 SMNVEV (reference sequence). V lost 4 bases, J lost 1 base, and 4 bases stayed unmatched. DNA of the CDR3: TGTGCCAGCAGTTGGATGGACAGGTCCTACGAGCAGTACTTC. Translating it yields CASSWMDRSYEQYF.

This clonotype was counted at least ten times. J is TRBJ2-5 and V is TRBV20-1; a possible D gene is TRBD1 (5 bases). CDR1 and CDR2 (germline): DFQATT, SNEGSKA (reference sequence). The V end was cut by 1 base, the J end by 3 bases, with 9 bases between. This CDR3 comprises 13 residues. The CDR3 sequence: CSARVQGKETQYF. The CDR3 DNA reads TGCAGTGCTAGAGTTCAGGGTAAAGAGACCCAGTACTTC.

This clonotype showed up many times. The J gene is TRBJ2-1, the V gene TRBV5-1; TRBD1 matches 11 bases. There are 18 residues in the CDR3. Trimming removed 5 bases from V and 3 bases from J; junction bases left unmatched: 13. The germline V gene encodes CDR1 SGHRS and CDR2 YFSETQ. In DNA form, the CDR3 reads TGCGCCAGCAGTCCCGGGACAGGGGGTTGGAAAGTCTACAATGAGCAGTTCTTC. It translates to CASSPGTGGWKVYNEQFF.

As regards this clonotype: Mismatch with germline at one junction end may stem from a read error. V and J are TRBV5-1 and TRBJ1-1, with TRBD1 matching 9 bases. The CDR3 contains 14 residues. Germline V gene sequence: CDR1 SGHRS, CDR2 YFSETQ. CDR3 region: CASSRDRAATEAFF. CDR3 nucleotides: TGCGCCAGCAGCAGGGACAGGGCAGCCACTGAAGCTTTCTTC. Using reference TRBV5-1 and TRBJ1-1 for the parts outside the CDR3, the full variable domain is KAGVTQTPRYLIKTRGQQVTLSCSPISGHRSVSWYQQTPGQGLQFLFEYFSETQRNKGNFPGRFSGRQFSNSRSEMNVSTLELGDSALYLCASSRDRAATEAFFGQGTRLTVV.

Only a few counts were recorded for this clonotype. This may be a read error, as it is one base from a much larger clone. The rearrangement joins TRBV5-1 to TRBJ2-1, with TRBD1 matching 7 bases. The CDR3 loop spans 13 amino acids. Germline V CDR1 and CDR2: SGHRS, YFSETQ. Written as DNA, the CDR3 is TGCGCCAGCAGCCTGACAGGGTGGAATGAGCAGTCCTTC. The encoded protein is CASSLTGWNEQSF.

This clonotype was seen many times. This chain joins TRBV28 and TRBJ2-1; D is perhaps TRBD1 or TRBD2 (5 bases each). The CDR3 extends over 19 amino acids. V shed 6 bases and J shed 0 bases, with 24 bases lying between them. Looked up from germline, CDR1 is MDHEN and CDR2 is SYDVKM. The chain's CDR3 is CASRSGTWTGQGSYNEQFF. The CDR3 bases are TGTGCCAGCAGATCTGGGACCTGGACGGGGCAGGGCTCCTACAATGAGCAGTTCTTC.

The gene calls are TRBV28 and TRBJ2-5; TRBD1 matches 9 bases. After removal of 5 bases from V and 5 bases from J, the junction contained 12 bases not matched to a gene. This CDR3 is 16 amino acids long. The V gene's germline CDR1 is MDHEN and CDR2 SYDVKM. The CDR3 reads CASSNPGTGLWETQYF. CDR3 nucleotides: TGTGCCAGCAGTAATCCCGGGACAGGGCTATGGGAGACCCAGTACTTC. The full variable domain, rest sourced from reference TRBV28 and TRBJ2-5, is DVKVTQSSRYLVKRTGEKVFLECVQDMDHENMFWYRQDPGLGLRLIYFSYDVKMKEKGDIPEGYSVSREKKERFSLILESASTNQTSMYLCASSNPGTGLWETQYFGPGTRLLVL.